This TCR beta chain was obtained from a study of cytomegalovirus exposure and HLA in healthy donors. In the PCR, 60 Vbeta and 13 Jbeta primers were used. The protocol was immunoSEQ multiplex PCR, while the TCRdb copy is restricted to in-frame clones and leaves out a portion. The sample records 130,000 to 150,000 clones, more than 60% being singletons. In regard to this clone: Its antigen is unknown.

This CDR3 region has 11 residues. V was shortened by 6 bases and J by 7 bases, with 10 bases between the two germline ends. Germline-derived CDR1 and CDR2 are SGHDT and YYEEEE. Study findings and constraints: Association of fewer than 20,000 TCR beta sequences with HLA alleles was found at 0.05 false discovery rate in a later analysis.

The sample was PBMCs. The clonotype originates from a middle-aged man in good health and CMV-seropositive. The chain joins TRBV5-6 to TRBJ1-2; D is ambiguous. The CDR3 is CASTSDFGYTF. The CDR3 nucleotides read TGTGCCAGCACCTCAGACTTTGGCTACACCTTC.